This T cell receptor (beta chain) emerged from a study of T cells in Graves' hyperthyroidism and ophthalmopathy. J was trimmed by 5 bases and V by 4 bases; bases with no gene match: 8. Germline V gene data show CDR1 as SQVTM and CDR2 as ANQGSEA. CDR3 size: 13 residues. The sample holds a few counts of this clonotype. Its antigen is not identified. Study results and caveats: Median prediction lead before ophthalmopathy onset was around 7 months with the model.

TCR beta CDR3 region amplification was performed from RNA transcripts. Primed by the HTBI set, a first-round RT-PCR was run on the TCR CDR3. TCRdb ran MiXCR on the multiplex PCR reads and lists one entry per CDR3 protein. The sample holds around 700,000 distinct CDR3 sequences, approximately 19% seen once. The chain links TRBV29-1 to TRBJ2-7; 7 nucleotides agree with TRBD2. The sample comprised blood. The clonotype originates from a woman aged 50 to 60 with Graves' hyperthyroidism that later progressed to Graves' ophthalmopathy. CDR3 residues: CSVALPGGDEQYF. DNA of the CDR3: TGCAGCGTTGCCCTCCCTGGGGGGGACGAGCAGTACTTC.